This T cell receptor (beta chain) was identified during a study of OX40 agonist ivuxolimab in advanced cancers. Study at large: Dose-escalation patients' cancers were hepatocellular carcinoma, melanoma, renal cell or head and neck cancer. Males comprised over 80% of the group, whose mean age was approximately 60 years (range about 20 to 79).

Researchers took blood at baseline, on cycle 4 day 1, and on cycle 7 day 1. This table comes from immunoSEQ multiplex PCR, and its TCRdb copy is limited to in-frame clones, with some not included. The profile shows roughly 110,000 clones, more than 85% of them singletons. This TCR was sampled from an adult with an advanced solid tumor such as melanoma, head and neck, liver or kidney cancer. Sequences were derived from CD4+ or CD8+ T cells sorted from blood, sampled in a trial of the OX40 agonist ivuxolimab.

Here the CDR3 reads CASSIVLRGANTEAFF. The CDR3 coding sequence is TGTGCCAGTAGTATAGTTCTGCGGGGGGCAAACACTGAAGCTTTCTTT. The genes are TRBV19 and TRBJ1-1; D might be TRBD1 (6 bases). The CDR3 length is 16 residues. V dropped 1 base and J dropped 2 bases, with 14 bases sitting between them. Germline CDR1 and CDR2: LNHDA and SQIVND (reference sequence).